This T cell receptor beta chain was sequenced during a study of PD-L1 blockade in urothelial cancer. This clone has more than one count but fewer than ten. Assay used: immunoSEQ multiplex PCR; TCRdb lists only in-frame clones, some missing. The sample lists about 93,000 clones; around 91% were seen once. CDR1 and CDR2 (germline): SGHNT, YYREEE (reference sequence). CDR3 size: 15 residues. V was pared by 1 base and J by 4 bases, with 13 bases between. Time point denoted: pretreatment peripheral blood. Patients each gave 1 to 8 samples, pretreatment and on-treatment. This TCR was sampled from a man aged 55 to 69 with urothelial cancer. The sample consisted of PBMCs, taken around atezolizumab (anti-PD-L1) treatment. The chain recombines TRBV5-4 with TRBJ2-3; tentatively, D is TRBD2 (7 bases). The CDR3 nucleotides are TGTGCCAGCAGCTTGTGGGGGGGCATCCCAGATACGCAGTATTTT. Its translation: CASSLWGGIPDTQYF.